The source of this T cell receptor (beta chain) is a study of shared T cell receptors in the human thymus. Repertoires were generated with immunoSEQ multiplex PCR, while TCRdb's copy carries only in-frame clones and drops some. The sample lists hundreds of thousands of clones, around 89% occurring once. The CDR3 runs 16 residues. In germline, CDR1 is ENHRY, CDR2 SYGVKD. Trimming cost V 3 bases and J 3 bases; bases outside gene matches: 4. The sample was also reused in another study, on human thymus T cells. As reported in that work: Infants served as donors; they were healthy and Finnish and were having corrective surgery for congenital heart defects. Resections removed during corrective heart surgery provided the thymus tissue used. Thymic and blood repertoires showed apparently biased V and J gene usage. Overlap was high between thymic repertoires from unrelated individuals, as reported in related research.

This receptor was identified in a boy less than two years old with a congenital heart defect. Sample: thymocytes. V is TRBV10-3 and J is TRBJ2-7; TRBD2 matches at 14 bases. This CDR3 reads CAISDGLAGGYYEQYF. CDR3 bases: TGTGCCATCAGTGATGGACTAGCGGGAGGCTACTACGAGCAGTACTTC.